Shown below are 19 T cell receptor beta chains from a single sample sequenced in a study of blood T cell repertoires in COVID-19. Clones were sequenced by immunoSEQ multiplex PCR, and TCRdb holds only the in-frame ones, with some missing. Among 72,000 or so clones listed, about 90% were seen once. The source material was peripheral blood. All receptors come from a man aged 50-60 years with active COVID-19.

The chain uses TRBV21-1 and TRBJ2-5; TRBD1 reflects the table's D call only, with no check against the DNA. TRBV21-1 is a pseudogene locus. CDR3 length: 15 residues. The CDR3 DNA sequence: TGTGCCAGCAGCAAAGTTCCGGGACAGGAGGAGACCCAGTACTTC. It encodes CASSKVPGQEETQYF.

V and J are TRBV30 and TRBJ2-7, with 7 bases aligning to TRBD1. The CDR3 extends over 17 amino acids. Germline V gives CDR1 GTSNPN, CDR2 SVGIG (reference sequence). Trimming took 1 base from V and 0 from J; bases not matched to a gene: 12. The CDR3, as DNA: TGTGCCTGGAGTGGTGTGTCCCCGGGACAGCTCTCCTACGAGCAGTACTTC. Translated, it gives CAWSGVSPGQLSYEQYF.

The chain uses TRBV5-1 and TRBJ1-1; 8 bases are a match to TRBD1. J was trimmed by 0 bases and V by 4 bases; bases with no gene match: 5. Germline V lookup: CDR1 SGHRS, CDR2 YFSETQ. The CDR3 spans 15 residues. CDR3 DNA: TGCGCCAGCAGCCCGGACAGGGCACTGAACACTGAAGCTTTCTTT. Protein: CASSPDRALNTEAFF. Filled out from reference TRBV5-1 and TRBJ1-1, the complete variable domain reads KAGVTQTPRYLIKTRGQQVTLSCSPISGHRSVSWYQQTPGQGLQFLFEYFSETQRNKGNFPGRFSGRQFSNSRSEMNVSTLELGDSALYLCASSPDRALNTEAFFGQGTRLTVV.

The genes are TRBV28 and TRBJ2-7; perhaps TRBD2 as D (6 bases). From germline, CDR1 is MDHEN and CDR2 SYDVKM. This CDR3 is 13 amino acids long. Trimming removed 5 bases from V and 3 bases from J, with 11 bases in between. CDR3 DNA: TGTGCCAGCAGTATAGGGACTTACTACGAGCAGTACTTC. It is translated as CASSIGTYYEQYF.

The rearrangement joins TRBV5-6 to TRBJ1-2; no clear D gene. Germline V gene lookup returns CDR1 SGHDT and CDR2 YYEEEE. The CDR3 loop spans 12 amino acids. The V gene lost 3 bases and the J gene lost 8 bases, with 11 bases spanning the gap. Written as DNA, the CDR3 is TGTGCCAGCAGCTCGGGAACGCGAGGCTACACCTTC. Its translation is CASSSGTRGYTF.

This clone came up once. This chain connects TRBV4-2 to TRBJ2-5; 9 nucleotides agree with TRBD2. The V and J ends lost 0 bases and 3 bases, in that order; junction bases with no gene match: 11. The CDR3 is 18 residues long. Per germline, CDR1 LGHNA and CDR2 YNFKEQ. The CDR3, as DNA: TGTGCCAGCAGCCAAGATGGGAGCGGCGGGAGGGGGAAAGAGACCCAGTACTTC. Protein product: CASSQDGSGGRGKETQYF.

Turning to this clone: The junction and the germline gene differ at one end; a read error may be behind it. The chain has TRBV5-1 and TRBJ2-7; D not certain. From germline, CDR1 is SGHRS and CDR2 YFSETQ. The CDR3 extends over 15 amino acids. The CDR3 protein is CASSLEPGTSDEQYF. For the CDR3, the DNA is TGCGCCAGCAGCTTGGAACCAGGAACCTCCGACGAGCAGTACTTC.

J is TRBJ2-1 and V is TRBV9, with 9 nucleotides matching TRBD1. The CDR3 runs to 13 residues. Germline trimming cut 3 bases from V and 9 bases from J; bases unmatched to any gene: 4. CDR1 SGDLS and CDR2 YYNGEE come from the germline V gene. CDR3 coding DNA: TGTGCCAGCAGCGGACAGGGGGAGGGTGAGCAGTTCTTC. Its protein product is CASSGQGEGEQFF.

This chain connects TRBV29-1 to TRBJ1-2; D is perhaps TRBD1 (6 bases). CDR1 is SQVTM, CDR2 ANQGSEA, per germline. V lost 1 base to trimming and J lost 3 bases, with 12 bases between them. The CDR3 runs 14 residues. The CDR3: CSVEVGGEYYGYTF. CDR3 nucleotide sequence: TGCAGCGTTGAAGTAGGGGGGGAGTACTATGGCTACACCTTC.

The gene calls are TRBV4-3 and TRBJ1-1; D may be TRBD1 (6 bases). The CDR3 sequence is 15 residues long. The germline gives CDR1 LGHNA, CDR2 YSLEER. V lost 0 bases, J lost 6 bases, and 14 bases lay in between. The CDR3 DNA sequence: TGCGCCAGCAGCCAAGAGATCAGACAGGCACCTGAAGCTTTCTTT. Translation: CASSQEIRQAPEAFF.

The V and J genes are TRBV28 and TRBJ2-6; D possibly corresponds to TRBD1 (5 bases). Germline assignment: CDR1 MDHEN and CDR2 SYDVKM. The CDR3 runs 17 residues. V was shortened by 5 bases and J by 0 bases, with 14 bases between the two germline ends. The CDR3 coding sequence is TGTGCCAGCAGTCCTTGGGGCGCAAGCTCTGGGGCCAACGTCCTGACTTTC. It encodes CASSPWGASSGANVLTF.

The CDR3 here is CASSRGQGADTQYF. CDR3 sequence (DNA): TGTGCCAGCTCACGAGGACAGGGGGCAGATACGCAGTATTTT. The V gene is TRBV18, the J gene TRBJ2-3, with 10 bases identical to TRBD1. The trim removed 4 bases at V and 4 bases at J, leaving 2 bases unmatched. CDR3 size: 14 residues. CDR1 and CDR2 (germline): KGHSH, LQKENI.

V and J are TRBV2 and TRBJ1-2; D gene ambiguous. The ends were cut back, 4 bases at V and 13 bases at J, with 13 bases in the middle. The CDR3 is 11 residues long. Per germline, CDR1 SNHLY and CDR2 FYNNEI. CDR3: CASSVDSQGTF. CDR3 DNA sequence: TGTGCCAGCAGTGTTGACTCACAAGGCACCTTC.

CDR3 in amino acids: CASSQDEGTGSGYTF. CDR3 nucleotide sequence: TGCGCCAGCAGCCAAGATGAGGGCACAGGGTCTGGCTACACCTTC. This chain links TRBV4-1 with TRBJ1-2; D may be TRBD1 (6 bases). CDR3 length equals 15 residues. V dropped 0 bases and J dropped 7 bases, with 15 bases sitting between them. The germline V gene has CDR1 MGHRA and CDR2 YSYEKL.

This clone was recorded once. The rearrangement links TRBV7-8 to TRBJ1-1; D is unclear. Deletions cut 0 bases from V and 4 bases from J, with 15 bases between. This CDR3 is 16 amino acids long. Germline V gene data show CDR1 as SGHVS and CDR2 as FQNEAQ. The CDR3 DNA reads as TGTGCCAGCAGCTTAGCGGTGCATACTACTTCCACTGAAGCTTTCTTT. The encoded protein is CASSLAVHTTSTEAFF.

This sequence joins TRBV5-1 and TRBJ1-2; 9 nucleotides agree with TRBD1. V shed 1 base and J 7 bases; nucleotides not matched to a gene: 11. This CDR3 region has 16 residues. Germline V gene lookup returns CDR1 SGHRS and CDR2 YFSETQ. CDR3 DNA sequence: TGCGCCAGCAGCTTGACAGGGGGCGCGACTAAATTTGGCTACACCTTC. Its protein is CASSLTGGATKFGYTF.

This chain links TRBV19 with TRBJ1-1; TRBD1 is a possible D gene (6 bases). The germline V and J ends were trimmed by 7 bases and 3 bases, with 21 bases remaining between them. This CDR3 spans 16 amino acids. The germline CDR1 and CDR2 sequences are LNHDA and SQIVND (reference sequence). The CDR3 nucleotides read TGTGCCAGTACCCCAAGAGGGGGACCCCCGGACACTGAAGCTTTCTTT. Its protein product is CASTPRGGPPDTEAFF. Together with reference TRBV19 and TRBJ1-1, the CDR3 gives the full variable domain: DGGITQSPKYLFRKEGQNVTLSCEQNLNHDAMYWYRQDPGQGLRLIYYSQIVNDFQKGDIAEGYSVSREKKESFPLTVTSAQKNPTAFYLCASTPRGGPPDTEAFFGQGTRLTVV.

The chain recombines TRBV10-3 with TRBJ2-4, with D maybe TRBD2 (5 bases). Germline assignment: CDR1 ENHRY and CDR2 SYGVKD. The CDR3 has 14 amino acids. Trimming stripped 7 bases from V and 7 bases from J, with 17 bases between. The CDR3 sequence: CAIKESGTGNIQYF. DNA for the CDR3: TGTGCCATCAAGGAATCGGGAACCGGGAACATTCAGTACTTC.

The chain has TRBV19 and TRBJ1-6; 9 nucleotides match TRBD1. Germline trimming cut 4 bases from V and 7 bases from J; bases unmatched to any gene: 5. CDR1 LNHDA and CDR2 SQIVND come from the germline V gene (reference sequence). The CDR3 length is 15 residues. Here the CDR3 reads CASSRGQGRNSPLHF. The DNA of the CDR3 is TGTGCCAGTAGTAGGGGACAGGGTAGAAATTCACCCCTCCACTTT.